This T cell receptor (beta chain) is drawn from a study of neurological immune-mediated disorders. 5'RACE generated cDNA with 10-nucleotide random UMIs. Each CDR3 protein gets one entry after TCRdb re-called the 5' RACE reads with MiXCR. The sample has around 60,000 distinct CDR3 sequences, about 3.3% seen once; the top ten hold approximately 6.6%. Study-level findings and limits: Among 34 multiple sclerosis patients, phylogenetic grouping put the repertoires of 18 into a single related-CDR3 cluster, a possible signature.

Many counts were recorded for this clonotype. Its antigen is currently unknown. Germline V gives CDR1 SGHRS, CDR2 YFSETQ. This CDR3 is 13 amino acids long. Trimming cost V 1 base and J 2 bases, with 6 bases left between them. The material sequenced was PBMCs. This TCR derives from a woman aged 55-75 years with multiple sclerosis. This chain connects TRBV5-1 to TRBJ1-2; D is ambiguous. CDR3 region: CASSLWINYGYTF. CDR3 DNA: TGCGCCAGCAGCTTGTGGATAAACTATGGCTACACCTTC.